This T cell receptor beta chain appears in the sequencing data of a study of blood T cells in healthy people across ages. The use of a sample-barcoded 5' primer and a J-beta primer mix characterized a second PCR of roughly 6 to 11 cycles. MiXCR was run by TCRdb on the 5' RACE reads, yielding one entry per CDR3 protein. The sample yields over 1,300,000 distinct CDR3 sequences, roughly 59% seen once. The germline gives CDR1 SEHNR, CDR2 FQNEAQ (reference sequence). This CDR3 comprises 15 residues. The sequence was obtained from a man aged 18 to 35 in good health. Source material: blood. The chain joins TRBV7-9 to TRBJ2-4; tentatively, D is TRBD2 (6 bases). The DNA end is more similar to TRBJ2-7, so the J call may be wrong. The CDR3 DNA sequence: TGTGCCAGCAGCCGTACGGTTGCGGGACCCTACGAGCAGTACTTC. Translated, it gives CASSRTVAGPYEQYF.